A selection of T cell receptor beta chains follows, all from one sample in a study of response to subunit inactivated influenza vaccine. TCRdb recomputed calls from the RT-PCR reads with MiXCR, one row per CDR3 protein. Of about 700,000 distinct CDR3 sequences detected, more than 15% appear once; the ten largest clones hold roughly 11%. Sequencing used PBMCs from blood, obtained roughly 12 days after vaccination. The receptors were sampled from a middle-aged man who received an inactivated influenza vaccine. Both conserved end residues are part of each CDR3. A D gene is named only where the DNA matches it firmly. Not every row has a clone size; where given, it reads once, few, many or a size class.

size	V	D	J	CDR3	DNA
many	TRBV11-2	TRBD2	TRBJ2-5	CASSAIGGALETQYF	TGTGCCAGCAGCGCGATCGGGGGGGCCTTGGAGACCCAGTACTTC
NA	TRBV7-2	NA	TRBJ1-1	CASRMNTEAFF	TGTGCCAGCAGGATGAACACTGAAGCTTTCTTT
NA	TRBV29-1	NA	TRBJ1-1	CSVEWQENTEAFF	TGCAGCGTTGAATGGCAGGAGAACACTGAAGCTTTCTTT
few	TRBV29-1	TRBD2	TRBJ2-7	CSVRMAGVREQYF	TGCAGCGTTAGGATGGCGGGAGTGCGCGAGCAGTACTTC
few	TRBV15	TRBD2	TRBJ2-1	CATSRDTRTSGNLYNEQFF	TGTGCCACCAGCAGAGATACCAGGACTAGCGGAAACCTCTACAATGAGCAGTTCTTC
few	TRBV7-2	NA	TRBJ2-1	CASSLGGRGRYNEQFF	TGTGCCAGCAGCTTAGGAGGCAGGGGAAGGTACAATGAGCAGTTCTTC
NA	TRBV6-5	NA	TRBJ2-3	CASSYSPWEIGDTQYF	TGTGCCAGCAGTTACTCGCCGTGGGAGATAGGAGATACGCAGTATTTT
NA	TRBV20-1	NA	TRBJ2-5	CSAKGRRNQETQYF	TGCAGTGCCAAGGGGCGGAGAAACCAAGAGACCCAGTACTTC
NA	TRBV25-1	TRBD1	TRBJ2-7	CASSVLGTGIGQYF	TGTGCCAGCAGTGTACTCGGGACAGGAATAGGGCAGTACTTC
once	TRBV4-2	TRBD2	TRBJ2-5	CASSQERLAGSETQYF	TGTGCCAGCAGCCAAGAGCGTCTAGCGGGATCAGAGACCCAGTACTTC
few	TRBV18	NA	TRBJ1-1	CASSLTDLGTEAFF	TGTGCCAGCTCTCTTACGGACCTGGGGACTGAAGCTTTCTTT
few	TRBV6-2/TRBV6-3	NA	TRBJ2-1	CASSYLGLGRQFF	TGTGCCAGCAGTTACTTAGGGTTAGGGAGGCAGTTCTTC
NA	TRBV28	NA	TRBJ1-5	CASSDEYSNQPQHF	TGTGCCAGCAGCGACGAATATAGCAATCAGCCCCAGCATTTT
NA	TRBV27	NA	TRBJ2-3	CASTEPGGTETQYF	TGTGCCAGCACCGAACCTGGCGGCACAGAAACGCAGTATTTT
few	TRBV4-1	TRBD2	TRBJ2-1	CASSHLLAGDLGKEQFF	TGCGCCAGCAGCCACCTGCTAGCGGGAGATTTGGGAAAAGAGCAGTTCTTC
NA	TRBV20-1	NA	TRBJ2-1	CSANTNNEQFF	TGCAGTGCTAATACTAACAATGAGCAGTTCTTC
many	TRBV7-2	NA	TRBJ2-7	CASSLYQSYEQYF	TGTGCCAGCAGCTTATATCAATCCTACGAGCAGTACTTC
few	TRBV18	TRBD1	TRBJ2-4	CASSHTGATGMGNIQYF	TGTGCCAGCTCACACACAGGAGCGACAGGGATGGGAAACATTCAGTACTTC
NA	TRBV7-8	TRBD1	TRBJ1-4	CASSLRDRVEEKLFF	TGTGCCAGCAGCTTAAGGGACAGGGTTGAGGAAAAACTGTTTTTT
NA	TRBV14	NA	TRBJ2-1	CASSSGPTAHSEQFF	TGTGCCAGCAGCTCCGGGCCCACGGCCCACAGTGAGCAGTTCTTC
NA	TRBV30	TRBD2	TRBJ2-1	CAWRFSGANNEQFF	TGTGCCTGGCGATTTAGCGGGGCTAACAATGAGCAGTTCTTC
NA	TRBV12-3/TRBV12-4	NA	TRBJ1-5	CASSLLTGAEPQHF	TGTGCCAGCAGTTTACTTACGGGAGCGGAGCCCCAGCATTTT
NA	TRBV29-1	TRBD2	TRBJ2-7	CSVEGVDGPGLAGASTYEQYF	TGCAGCGTTGAAGGTGTGGACGGACCGGGACTAGCGGGAGCCTCAACCTACGAGCAGTACTTC
NA	TRBV28	NA	TRBJ2-3	CASSLMWGEDTQYF	TGTGCCAGCAGTTTAATGTGGGGGGAAGATACGCAGTATTTT
NA	TRBV20-1	NA	TRBJ2-1	CSAPVGHLRNEQFF	TGCAGTGCACCGGTGGGGCACCTTCGCAATGAGCAGTTCTTC
few	TRBV20-1	TRBD1	TRBJ1-2	CSASQGTGDSANYGYTF	TGCAGTGCTAGCCAAGGGACAGGGGACTCTGCTAACTATGGCTACACCTTC
NA	TRBV29-1	NA	TRBJ1-1	CSVAGRVTEAFF	TGCAGCGTTGCCGGCAGAGTTACTGAAGCTTTCTTT
NA	TRBV27	NA	TRBJ2-3	CASSPGEGRIDTQYF	TGTGCCAGCTCCCCTGGCGAGGGGAGGATAGATACGCAGTATTTT
NA	TRBV20-1	NA	TRBJ1-6	CSATPLTGYNSPLHF	TGCAGTGCTACACCTCTAACAGGATATAATTCACCCCTCCACTTT
few	TRBV10-2	TRBD2	TRBJ2-1	CASSDSYRGLGISSYNEQFF	TGCGCCAGCAGTGACAGCTATCGGGGACTAGGGATAAGCTCCTACAATGAGCAGTTCTTC
few	TRBV11-2	TRBD1	TRBJ2-7	CASSLHRGYYEQYF	TGTGCCAGCAGCCTCCACAGGGGGTACTACGAGCAGTACTTC
NA	TRBV29-1	TRBD1	TRBJ2-3	CSGRPGQGATDTQYF	TGCAGCGGCCGACCGGGACAGGGGGCGACAGATACGCAGTATTTT
once	TRBV7-7	NA	TRBJ2-3	CASSPQVGFRTDTQYF	TGTGCTAGCAGCCCCCAGGTCGGTTTCCGCACAGATACGCAGTATTTT
many	TRBV12-3/TRBV12-4	TRBD1	TRBJ2-4	CASRTGQGNIQYF	TGTGCCAGCAGAACGGGACAGGGAAACATTCAGTACTTC
NA	TRBV7-2	NA	TRBJ1-2	CASSLGPTYGYTF	TGTGCCAGCAGCTTGGGACCCACCTATGGCTACACCTTC
NA	TRBV6-2/TRBV6-3	TRBD2	TRBJ2-1	CATLRGGSYNEQFF	TGTGCCACACTGCGGGGGGGCTCCTACAATGAGCAGTTCTTC
NA	TRBV5-5	NA	TRBJ1-1	CASSLSETGNTEAFF	TGTGCCAGCAGCTTGTCTGAGACAGGGAACACTGAAGCTTTCTTT
NA	TRBV7-9	NA	TRBJ1-1	CASIQQGNTEAFF	TGTGCCAGCATCCAACAGGGGAACACTGAAGCTTTCTTT
few	TRBV25-1	NA	TRBJ2-5	CASSEFPWGETQYF	TGTGCCAGCAGTGAATTTCCCTGGGGGGAGACCCAGTACTTC
NA	TRBV28	NA	TRBJ1-1	CASSPPDLNTEAFF	TGTGCCAGCAGTCCGCCCGATTTGAACACTGAAGCTTTCTTT
NA	TRBV7-2	NA	TRBJ2-1	CASSSVARFDEQFF	TGTGCCAGCAGCAGCGTTGCTCGTTTCGATGAGCAGTTCTTC
NA	TRBV28	TRBD2	TRBJ2-6	CASSLVTGGGANVLTF	TGTGCCAGCAGTTTAGTCACGGGGGGTGGGGCCAACGTCCTGACTTTC
many	TRBV12-3/TRBV12-4	TRBD1	TRBJ1-1	CASSSRDRFNTEAFF	TGTGCCAGCAGTTCCAGGGACAGATTCAACACTGAAGCTTTCTTT
few	TRBV27	NA	TRBJ2-1	CASSYKPRAYNEQFF	TGTGCCAGCAGTTACAAGCCTAGGGCCTACAATGAGCAGTTCTTC
few	TRBV20-1	NA	TRBJ2-4	CSARDEETKNIQYF	TGCAGTGCTAGAGACGAGGAAACCAAAAACATTCAGTACTTC
NA	TRBV11-2	TRBD2	TRBJ2-3	CASSQAGTSADTQYF	TGTGCCAGCAGCCAGGCCGGGACTAGCGCAGATACGCAGTATTTT
few	TRBV5-1	TRBD1	TRBJ2-6	CASGTGHSGANVLTF	TGCGCCAGCGGGACAGGGCACTCTGGGGCCAACGTCCTGACTTTC
NA	TRBV28	TRBD2	TRBJ2-5	CASSFGLAGGRGSETQYF	TGTGCCAGCAGTTTTGGGCTAGCGGGGGGTCGCGGGTCGGAGACCCAGTACTTC
few	TRBV12-3/TRBV12-4	NA	TRBJ2-5	CASSLAGRGFTQYF	TGTGCCAGCAGTTTAGCGGGGCGCGGTTTTACCCAGTACTTC
NA	TRBV19	NA	TRBJ2-1	CASSIDPDSEQFF	TGTGCCAGTAGTATAGACCCGGACAGTGAGCAGTTCTTC